This T cell receptor beta chain came from a study of T-cell reconstitution after alpha-beta-depleted transplantation in children. Study observations and caveats: Several hundred rapidly expanded clones from non-depleted graft cells reportedly supplied alpha-beta T cells about two months post-transplant. Among T cells one year after transplant, newly produced cells accounted for most counts and diversity.

The length of the CDR3 is 11 residues. From germline, CDR1 is MDHEN and CDR2 SYDVKM. Losses at the gene ends were 5 bases for V and 15 bases for J; bases not matched to a gene: 3. This clonotype was observed at least ten times. The antigen remains undetermined. Using unique molecular identifiers, the investigators prepared the TCRbeta library. MiXCR, applied by TCRdb to the PCR reads, yields one record per CDR3 protein. Of about 300,000 distinct CDR3 sequences in the sample, roughly a tenth were seen once. The V call is TRBV28, the J call TRBJ2-1; TRBD2 matches at 11 bases. The material sequenced was PBMCs, taken before TCRalphabeta/CD19-depleted stem cell transplant. This receptor was identified in a boy under three years old with acute myeloid leukemia, due to receive a stem cell transplant. DNA for the CDR3: TGTGCCAGCAGTCCCGGGACTAGCGGGTTCTTC. It is translated as CASSPGTSGFF.